These 19 T cell receptor beta chains share one sample of origin, sequenced in a study of T cells in Graves' hyperthyroidism and ophthalmopathy. Amplified regions were TCR beta CDR3 sequences from RNA transcripts. First-round RT-PCR with HTBI primers amplified the TCR CDR3 region. Each CDR3 protein gets one entry after TCRdb re-called the multiplex PCR reads with MiXCR. This table has 640,000 or so distinct CDR3 sequences, approximately 15% appearing once. Sequencing was carried out using blood. The origin of the receptors is a young woman with Graves' ophthalmopathy.

This clonotype appeared many times. J is TRBJ2-5 and V is TRBV27; 7 bases align to TRBD1. The CDR3 covers 14 residues. V lost 2 bases and J lost 5; bases outside the gene matches: 5. CDR1 is MNHEY and CDR2 is SMNVEV in the germline V gene (reference sequence). The chain's CDR3 is CASSLEGARETQYF. In nucleotides, the CDR3 is TGTGCCAGCAGTTTAGAGGGGGCGCGTGAGACCCAGTACTTC.

This clonotype was recorded at least ten times. This chain uses TRBV3-1 with TRBJ2-5; 10 nucleotides align to TRBD1. Germline CDR1 reads LGHDT; CDR2 reads YNNKEL (reference sequence). The CDR3 runs to 14 residues. The V segment lost 8 bases and the J segment 3 bases; nucleotides outside the gene matches: 6. The chain's CDR3 is CASGRTGGKETQYF. CDR3 DNA sequence: TGTGCCAGCGGCCGGACAGGGGGAAAAGAGACCCAGTACTTC.

The chain employs TRBV2 and TRBJ1-1; 7 positions match TRBD1. Per the germline V gene, CDR1 is SNHLY and CDR2 is FYNNEI. V gave up 6 bases and J gave up 8 bases; unmatched junction bases: 15. The length of the CDR3 is 15 residues. CDR3 nucleotide sequence: TGTGCCAGCAGGTGGGGAGGAGGGGGCAAATCCGAAGCTTTCTTT. Its translation: CASRWGGGGKSEAFF.

This chain links TRBV3-2 with TRBJ1-2. TRBV3-2 constitutes a pseudogene. This CDR3 is 15 amino acids long. The CDR3 protein is CASSQDGWRGQGYTF. The DNA of the CDR3 is TGTGCCAGCAGCCAAGACGGCTGGAGGGGACAAGGCTACACCTTC.

This clonotype was counted ten times or more. The chain links TRBV11-2 to TRBJ1-2, with 7 bases identical to TRBD1. This CDR3 is built from 14 residues. Trimming cost V 6 bases and J 4 bases; bases outside gene matches: 8. Looked up from germline, CDR1 is SGHAT and CDR2 is FQNNGV. CDR3: CASRQTGDSYGYTF. The CDR3 DNA reads TGTGCCAGCAGGCAAACAGGGGACTCCTATGGCTACACCTTC.

This clonotype occurred many times. The chain links TRBV11-2 to TRBJ2-5, with 8 bases matching TRBD1. V dropped 4 bases and J dropped 9; count of bases not matched to a gene: 10. This CDR3 contains 14 residues. Germline V CDR1 and CDR2: SGHAT, FQNNGV. CDR3 protein: CASSSQGVRGSQYF. The CDR3 DNA sequence: TGTGCCAGCAGCTCACAGGGGGTTAGGGGGTCCCAGTACTTC.

This clonotype has just a few counts. CDR3 nucleotide sequence: TGCGCCAGCAGCCAAGTGGACAGGGGAGTGGGAAAACTGTTTTTT. This encodes CASSQVDRGVGKLFF. The V gene is TRBV4-3, the J gene TRBJ1-4, with TRBD1 matching over 9 bases. The V and J ends lost 1 base and 10 bases, in that order; junction bases with no gene match: 7. Per the germline V gene, CDR1 is LGHNA and CDR2 is YSLEER. The CDR3 consists of 15 residues.

With respect to this clonotype: This could be a read error, since a much larger clone is one nucleotide away. V and J are TRBV6-2 or TRBV6-3 and TRBJ1-5; D possibly corresponds to TRBD1 (5 bases). This CDR3 region has 16 residues. The V gene's germline CDR1 is MNHEY and CDR2 SVGEGT. The CDR3 is CASNYFRVYDNQPQHF. CDR3 DNA sequence: TGTGCCAGCAATTACTTCAGGGTTTATGACAATCAGCCCCAGCATTTT.

Regarding this clonotype: It may be a read error: a sequence one base away is much more abundant. This chain links TRBV6-2 or TRBV6-3 with TRBJ1-1, with 10 nucleotides matching TRBD1. After removal of 6 bases from V and 4 bases from J, the junction contained 5 bases not matched to a gene. The CDR3 is made up of 14 amino acids. CDR1 is MNHEY and CDR2 is SVGEGT in the germline V gene. CDR3 amino acids: CASRTGQGITEAFF. The CDR3 nucleotides read TGTGCCAGCAGAACGGGACAGGGGATCACTGAAGCTTTCTTT.

This clonotype was recorded a few times. The rearrangement uses TRBV20-1 and TRBJ2-1, with D possibly called TRBD1 or TRBD2 (5 bases each). The germline V gene encodes CDR1 DFQATT and CDR2 SNEGSKA (reference sequence). This CDR3 has 15 residues. Trimming stripped 0 bases from V and 4 bases from J, with 13 bases between. The CDR3 nucleotides read TGCAGTGCTAGAGAATCCGGGGACGAGTACAATGAGCAGTTCTTC. Its translation is CSARESGDEYNEQFF.

This clonotype has only a few counts. The V gene is TRBV11-2, the J gene TRBJ1-2, with 8 bases identical to TRBD1. Germline values: CDR1 SGHAT, CDR2 FQNNGV. V was clipped by 5 bases and J by 3 bases; unmatched bases: 14. The CDR3 is 17 amino acids. Written as DNA, the CDR3 is TGTGCCAGCAGCCCCTTCGGACAGGGCCCTATCGACTATGGCTACACCTTC. Its protein is CASSPFGQGPIDYGYTF. Combining the CDR3 with reference TRBV11-2 and TRBJ1-2 gives the whole variable domain EAGVAQSPRYKIIEKRQSVAFWCNPISGHATLYWYQQILGQGPKLLIQFQNNGVVDDSQLPKDRFSAERLKGVDSTLKIQPAKLEDSAVYLCASSPFGQGPIDYGYTFGSGTRLTVV.

This clonotype was picked up many times. The gene calls are TRBV6-1 and TRBJ2-7; D gene uncertain. V was shortened by 5 bases and J by 5 bases, with 10 bases between the two germline ends. Looked up from germline, CDR1 is MNHNS and CDR2 is SASEGT. There are 12 residues in the CDR3. The CDR3 loop reads CASSSFADEQYF. DNA for the CDR3: TGTGCCAGCAGTTCGTTCGCGGACGAGCAGTACTTC.

This clonotype was observed a handful of times. The chain carries TRBV24-1 and TRBJ2-5; 7 nucleotides agree with TRBD1. V lost 4 bases, J lost 2 bases, and 6 bases stayed unmatched. The CDR3 contains 15 residues. Germline loops: CDR1 KGHDR, CDR2 SFDVKD. For the CDR3, the DNA is TGTGCCACCAGTGACCGACAGGGCTTTCAAGAGACCCAGTACTTC. This translates into CATSDRQGFQETQYF.

This clonotype was observed a handful of times. V is TRBV7-9 and J is TRBJ2-7; D gene uncertain. V lost 2 bases and J lost 7, with 9 bases in between. This CDR3 has 12 amino acids. Germline-derived CDR1 and CDR2 are SEHNR and FQNEAQ (reference sequence). The CDR3 sequence is CASSLRAPEQYF. CDR3 coding DNA: TGTGCCAGCAGCTTAAGGGCCCCGGAGCAGTACTTC.

This clonotype was seen ten or more times. The chain combines TRBV5-1 with TRBJ1-1, with D possibly TRBD1 on 6 matching bases. Germline CDR1 SGHRS, CDR2 YFSETQ. This CDR3 has 14 amino acids. The germline V and J ends were trimmed by 0 bases and 9 bases, with 15 bases remaining between them. This CDR3 reads CASSLESGGGKAFF. The CDR3 nucleotides are TGCGCCAGCAGCTTGGAGTCCGGGGGCGGGAAAGCTTTCTTT.

This clonotype was detected ten times or more. The J gene is TRBJ2-7, the V gene TRBV27; 9 bases map to TRBD1. The junction had 12 bases not matched to a gene; V was cut back by 7 bases and J by 5 bases. CDR3 length: 15 residues. Looked up from germline, CDR1 is MNHEY and CDR2 is SMNVEV (reference sequence). CDR3: CASNTRDRVAHEQYF. Here the CDR3 DNA reads TGTGCCAGCAATACCCGGGACAGGGTAGCCCACGAGCAGTACTTC.

This clonotype has ten or more counts. The chain recombines TRBV9 with TRBJ2-1; TRBD1 matches at 9 bases. The V and J ends lost 0 bases and 7 bases, in that order; junction bases with no gene match: 5. The length of the CDR3 is 15 residues. CDR1 is SGDLS, CDR2 YYNGEE, per germline. CDR3 residues: CASSVAQGAGNEQFF. CDR3 DNA sequence: TGTGCCAGCAGCGTAGCACAGGGGGCGGGAAATGAGCAGTTCTTC.

This clonotype came up a few times. The rearrangement joins TRBV4-2 to TRBJ2-5; 11 bases agree with TRBD1. The CDR3 has 17 residues. V was clipped by 0 bases and J by 2 bases; unmatched bases: 5. The germline V gene encodes CDR1 LGHNA and CDR2 YNFKEQ. DNA of the CDR3: TGTGCCAGCAGCCAAGAGGCCCGGGACAGGGGGCAAGAGACCCAGTACTTC. Translating gives CASSQEARDRGQETQYF.

This clonotype was detected ten times or more. The chain uses TRBV28 and TRBJ2-3; perhaps D is TRBD1 or TRBD2 (5 bases each). The CDR3 is made up of 17 amino acids. The germline V gene has CDR1 MDHEN and CDR2 SYDVKM. V lost 2 bases to trimming and J lost 2 bases, with 17 bases between them. The CDR3 loop is CASSLLGTVTSTDTQYF. CDR3 nucleotide sequence: TGTGCCAGCAGTTTACTTGGGACGGTCACTTCCACAGATACGCAGTATTTT. Looking up the rest from reference TRBV28 and TRBJ2-3 gives the full variable domain: DVKVTQSSRYLVKRTGEKVFLECVQDMDHENMFWYRQDPGLGLRLIYFSYDVKMKEKGDIPEGYSVSREKKERFSLILESASTNQTSMYLCASSLLGTVTSTDTQYFGPGTRLTVL.